This T cell receptor (beta chain) originates from a study of blood T cells in healthy people across ages. The germline CDR1 and CDR2 sequences are SGHTA and FQGNSA. This CDR3 has 13 residues. Between the trimmed V and J ends, which lost 1 base and 8 bases, there was a span of 10 bases. Sample-barcoded 5' priming and a J-beta primer mix drove a second PCR of about 6 to 12 cycles. Sequencing recovered at least 2.5 million CDR3-containing paired-end reads from each sample. From the 5' RACE reads, TCRdb called clonotypes with MiXCR, one entry per CDR3 protein. The table records 1.5 million to 2 million distinct CDR3 sequences, 25% to 30% of them present only once.

The source material was blood. The clonotype comes from a young woman in good health. This sequence joins TRBV7-2 and TRBJ2-3; D is unclear. Here the CDR3 DNA reads TGTGCCAGCAGCTTAGAGTCCGAGACTACGCAGTATTTT. Translated, it gives CASSLESETTQYF.